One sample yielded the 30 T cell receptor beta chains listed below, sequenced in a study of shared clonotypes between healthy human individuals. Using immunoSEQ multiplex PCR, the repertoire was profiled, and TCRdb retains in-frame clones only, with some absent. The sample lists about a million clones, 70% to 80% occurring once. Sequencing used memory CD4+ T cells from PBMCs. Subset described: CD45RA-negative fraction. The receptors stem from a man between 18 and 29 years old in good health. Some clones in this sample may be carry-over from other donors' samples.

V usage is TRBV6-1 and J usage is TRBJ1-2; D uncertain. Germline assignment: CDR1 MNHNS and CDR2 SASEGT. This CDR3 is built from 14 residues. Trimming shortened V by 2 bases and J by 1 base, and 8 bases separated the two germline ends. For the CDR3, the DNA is TGTGCCAGCAGTGAAACTCGGAATAACTATGGCTACACCTTC. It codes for CASSETRNNYGYTF.

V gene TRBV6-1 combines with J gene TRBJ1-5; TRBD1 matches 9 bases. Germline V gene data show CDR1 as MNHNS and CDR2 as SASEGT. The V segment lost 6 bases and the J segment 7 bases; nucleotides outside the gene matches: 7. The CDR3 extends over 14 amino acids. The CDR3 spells CASRATGTGQPQHF. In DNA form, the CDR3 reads TGTGCCAGCAGGGCAACAGGGACAGGGCAGCCCCAGCATTTT.

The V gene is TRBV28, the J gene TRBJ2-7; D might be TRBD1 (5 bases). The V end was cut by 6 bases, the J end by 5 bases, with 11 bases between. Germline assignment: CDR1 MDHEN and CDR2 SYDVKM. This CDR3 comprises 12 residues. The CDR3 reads CASSQGVNEQYF. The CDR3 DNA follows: TGTGCCAGCAGCCAAGGGGTCAACGAGCAGTACTTC.

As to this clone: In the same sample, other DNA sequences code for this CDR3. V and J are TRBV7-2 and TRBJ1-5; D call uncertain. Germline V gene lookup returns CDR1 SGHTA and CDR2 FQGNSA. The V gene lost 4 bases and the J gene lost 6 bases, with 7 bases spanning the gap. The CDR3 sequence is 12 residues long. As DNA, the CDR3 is TGTGCCAGCAGCTCCCTCGGTCAGCCCCAGCATTTT. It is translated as CASSSLGQPQHF.

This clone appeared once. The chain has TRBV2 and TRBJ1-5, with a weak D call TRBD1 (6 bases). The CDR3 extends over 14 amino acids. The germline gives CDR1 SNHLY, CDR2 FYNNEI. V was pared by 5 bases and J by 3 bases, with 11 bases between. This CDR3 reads CASSSNRDNQPQHF. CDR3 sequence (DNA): TGTGCCAGCAGTAGTAACAGGGACAATCAGCCCCAGCATTTT.

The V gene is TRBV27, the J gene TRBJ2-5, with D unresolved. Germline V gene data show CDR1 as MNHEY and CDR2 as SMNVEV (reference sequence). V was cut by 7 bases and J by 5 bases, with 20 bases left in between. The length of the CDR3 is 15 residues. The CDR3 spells CASMGGHGHFETQYF. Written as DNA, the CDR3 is TGTGCCAGCATGGGCGGCCACGGGCACTTTGAGACCCAGTACTTC.

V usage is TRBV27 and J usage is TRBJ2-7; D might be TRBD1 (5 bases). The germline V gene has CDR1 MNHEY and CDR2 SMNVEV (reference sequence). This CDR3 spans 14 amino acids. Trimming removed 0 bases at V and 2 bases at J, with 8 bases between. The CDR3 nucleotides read TGTGCCAGCAGTTTATCGGGGCAGACCTACGAGCAGTACTTC. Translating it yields CASSLSGQTYEQYF.

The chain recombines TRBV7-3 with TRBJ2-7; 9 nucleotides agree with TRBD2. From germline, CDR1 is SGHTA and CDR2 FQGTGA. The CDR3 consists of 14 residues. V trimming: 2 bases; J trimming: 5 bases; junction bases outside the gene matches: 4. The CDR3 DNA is TGTGCCAGCAGCTTACAGGCGGGAGGGCACGAGCAGTACTTC. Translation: CASSLQAGGHEQYF.

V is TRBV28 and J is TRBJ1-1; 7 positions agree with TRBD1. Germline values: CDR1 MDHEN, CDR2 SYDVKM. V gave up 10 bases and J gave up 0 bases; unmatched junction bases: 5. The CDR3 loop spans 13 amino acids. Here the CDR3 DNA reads TGTGCCATCGCAACAGGGGTGAACACTGAAGCTTTCTTT. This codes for CAIATGVNTEAFF.

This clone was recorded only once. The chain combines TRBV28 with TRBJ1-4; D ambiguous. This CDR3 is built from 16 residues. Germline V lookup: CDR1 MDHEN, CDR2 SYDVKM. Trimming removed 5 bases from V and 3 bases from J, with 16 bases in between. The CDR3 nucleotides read TGTGCCAGCAGTCTCAATCTGGTGCGATCTAATGAAAAACTGTTTTTT. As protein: CASSLNLVRSNEKLFF. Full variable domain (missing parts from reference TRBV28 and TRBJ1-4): DVKVTQSSRYLVKRTGEKVFLECVQDMDHENMFWYRQDPGLGLRLIYFSYDVKMKEKGDIPEGYSVSREKKERFSLILESASTNQTSMYLCASSLNLVRSNEKLFFGSGTQLSVL.

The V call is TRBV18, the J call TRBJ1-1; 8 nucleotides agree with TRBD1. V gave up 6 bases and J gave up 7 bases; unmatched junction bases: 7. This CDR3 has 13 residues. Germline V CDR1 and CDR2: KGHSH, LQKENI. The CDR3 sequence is CASSRDRHNEAFF. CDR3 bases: TGTGCCAGCTCCCGGGACAGGCATAATGAAGCTTTCTTT.

CDR3 amino acids: CSVARLNTEAFF. CDR3 nucleotides: TGCAGCGTGGCGCGGTTGAACACTGAAGCTTTCTTT. The chain couples TRBV29-1 to TRBJ1-1; unclear D gene. Trimming stripped 6 bases from V and 0 bases from J, with 8 bases between. The CDR3 covers 12 residues. CDR1 is SQVTM and CDR2 is ANQGSEA in the germline V gene.

The CDR3 DNA reads as TGTGCCAGCAGACGAGAACCAGGGGGTTCCTACGAGCAGTACTTC. The encoded protein is CASRREPGGSYEQYF. The V call is TRBV5-6, the J call TRBJ2-7, with 7 bases fitting TRBD1. CDR1 and CDR2 (germline): SGHDT, YYEEEE. The CDR3 is 15 residues long. J lost 1 base, V lost 5 bases, and 9 bases had no gene match. Using reference TRBV5-6 and TRBJ2-7 for the parts outside the CDR3, the full variable domain is DAGVTQSPTHLIKTRGQQVTLRCSPKSGHDTVSWYQQALGQGPQFIFQYYEEEERQRGNFPDRFSGHQFPNYSSELNVNALLLGDSALYLCASRREPGGSYEQYFGPGTRLTVT.

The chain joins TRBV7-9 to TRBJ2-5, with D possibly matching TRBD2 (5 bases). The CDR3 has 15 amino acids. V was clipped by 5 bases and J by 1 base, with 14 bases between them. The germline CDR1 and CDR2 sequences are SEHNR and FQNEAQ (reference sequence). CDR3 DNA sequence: TGTGCCAGCAGCCACCCGGGGATGGGCCAAGAGACCCAGTACTTC. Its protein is CASSHPGMGQETQYF.

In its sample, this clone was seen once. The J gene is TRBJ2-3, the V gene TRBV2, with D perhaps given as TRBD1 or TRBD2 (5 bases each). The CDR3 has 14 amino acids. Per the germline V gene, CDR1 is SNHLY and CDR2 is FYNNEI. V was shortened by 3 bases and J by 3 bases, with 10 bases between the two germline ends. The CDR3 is CASSDQGRTDTQYF. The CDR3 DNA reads TGTGCCAGCAGTGACCAGGGACGGACAGATACGCAGTATTTT. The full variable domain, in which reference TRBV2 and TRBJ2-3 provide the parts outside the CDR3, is EPEVTQTPSHQVTQMGQEVILRCVPISNHLYFYWYRQILGQKVEFLVSFYNNEISEKSEIFDDQFSVERPDGSNFTLKIRSTKLEDSAMYFCASSDQGRTDTQYFGPGTRLTVL.

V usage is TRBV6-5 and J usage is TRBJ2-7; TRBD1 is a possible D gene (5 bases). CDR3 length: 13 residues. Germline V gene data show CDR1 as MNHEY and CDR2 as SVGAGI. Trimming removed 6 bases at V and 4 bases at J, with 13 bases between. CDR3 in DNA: TGTGCCAGCAGCCGATTTAAGGGGTACGAGCAGTACTTC. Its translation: CASSRFKGYEQYF.

CDR3 region: CASSSISEAFF. CDR3 bases: TGTGCCAGCAGCTCCATTTCTGAAGCTTTCTTT. This rearrangement joins TRBV5-5 to TRBJ1-1; D is ambiguous. V was pared by 3 bases and J by 6 bases, with 6 bases between. In germline, CDR1 is SGHKS, CDR2 YYEKEE (reference sequence). CDR3 length: 11 amino acids. The entire variable domain, with the rest obtained from reference TRBV5-5 and TRBJ1-1, is as follows: DAGVTQSPTHLIKTRGQQVTLRCSPISGHKSVSWYQQVLGQGPQFIFQYYEKEERGRGNFPDRFSARQFPNYSSELNVNALLLGDSALYLCASSSISEAFFGQGTRLTVV.

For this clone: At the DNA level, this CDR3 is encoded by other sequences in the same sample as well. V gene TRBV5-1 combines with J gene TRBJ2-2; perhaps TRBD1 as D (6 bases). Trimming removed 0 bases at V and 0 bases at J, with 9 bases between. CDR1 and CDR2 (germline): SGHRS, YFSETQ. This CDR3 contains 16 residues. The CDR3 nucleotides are TGCGCCAGCAGCTTGGCTACAGGGACGAACACCGGGGAGCTGTTTTTT. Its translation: CASSLATGTNTGELFF.

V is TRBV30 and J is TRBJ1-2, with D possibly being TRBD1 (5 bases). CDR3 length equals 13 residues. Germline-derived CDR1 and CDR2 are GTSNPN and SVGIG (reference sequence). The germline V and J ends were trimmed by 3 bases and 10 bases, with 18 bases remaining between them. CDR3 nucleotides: TGTGCCTGGAGCTTGATGGAGGGGCAGATCTACACCTTC. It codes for CAWSLMEGQIYTF.

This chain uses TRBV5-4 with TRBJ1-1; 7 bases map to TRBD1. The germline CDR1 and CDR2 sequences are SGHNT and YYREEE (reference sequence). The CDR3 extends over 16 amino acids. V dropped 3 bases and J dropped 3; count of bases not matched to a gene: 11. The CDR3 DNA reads TGTGCCAGCAGCTCCTGGAAACTCCAGGGGGACACTGAAGCTTTCTTT. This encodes CASSSWKLQGDTEAFF. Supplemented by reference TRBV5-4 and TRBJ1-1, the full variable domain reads ETGVTQSPTHLIKTRGQQVTLRCSSQSGHNTVSWYQQALGQGPQFIFQYYREEENGRGNFPPRFSGLQFPNYSSELNVNALELDDSALYLCASSSWKLQGDTEAFFGQGTRLTVV.

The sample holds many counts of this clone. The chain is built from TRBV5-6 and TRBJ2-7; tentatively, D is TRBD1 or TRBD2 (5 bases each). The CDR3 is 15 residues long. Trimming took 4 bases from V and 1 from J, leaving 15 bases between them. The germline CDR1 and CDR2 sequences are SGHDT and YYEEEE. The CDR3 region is CASSPGVGGSYEQYF. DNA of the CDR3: TGTGCCAGCAGCCCCGGAGTTGGGGGTTCCTACGAGCAGTACTTC.

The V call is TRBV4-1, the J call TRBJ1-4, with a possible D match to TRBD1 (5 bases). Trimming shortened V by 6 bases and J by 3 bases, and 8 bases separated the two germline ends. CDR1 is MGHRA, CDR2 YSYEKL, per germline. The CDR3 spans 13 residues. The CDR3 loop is CASSGGANEKLFF. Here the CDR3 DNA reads TGCGCCAGCAGTGGGGGAGCTAATGAAAAACTGTTTTTT.

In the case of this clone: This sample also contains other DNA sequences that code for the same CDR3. CDR3 sequence reads: CASSQDLAGGRTDTQYF. The CDR3 bases are TGTGCCAGCAGCCAAGATTTAGCGGGAGGTAGGACAGATACGCAGTATTTT. This chain uses TRBV14 with TRBJ2-3; TRBD2 matches at 10 bases. Germline lookup yields CDR1 SGHDN and CDR2 FVKESK. V lost 0 bases and J lost 3; bases outside the gene matches: 6. The CDR3 sequence is 17 residues long.

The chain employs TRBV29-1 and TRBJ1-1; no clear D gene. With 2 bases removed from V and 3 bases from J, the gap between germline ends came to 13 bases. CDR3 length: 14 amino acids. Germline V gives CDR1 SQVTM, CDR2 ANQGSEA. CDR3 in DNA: TGCAGCGTTGAAAGGTCCCCCGTCGACACTGAAGCTTTCTTT. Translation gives CSVERSPVDTEAFF.

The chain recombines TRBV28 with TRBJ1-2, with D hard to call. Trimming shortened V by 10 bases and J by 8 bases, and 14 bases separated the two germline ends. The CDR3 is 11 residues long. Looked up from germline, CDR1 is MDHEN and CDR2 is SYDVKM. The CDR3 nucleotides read TGTGCCACCGTTACGTCTTGGGGCTACACCTTC. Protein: CATVTSWGYTF.

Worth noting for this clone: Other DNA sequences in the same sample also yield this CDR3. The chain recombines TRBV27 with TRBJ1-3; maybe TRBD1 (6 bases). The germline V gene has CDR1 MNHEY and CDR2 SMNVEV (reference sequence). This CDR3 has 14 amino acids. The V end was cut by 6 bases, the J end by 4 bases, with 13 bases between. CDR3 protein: CASRSTGLGNTIYF. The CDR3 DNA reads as TGTGCCAGCAGGTCAACAGGGTTGGGAAACACCATATATTTT.

The CDR3: CASSRAHGYTF. The CDR3 coding sequence is TGTGCCAGCAGCCGGGCTCATGGCTACACCTTC. This chain joins TRBV5-8 and TRBJ1-2; D gene unclear. Germline-derived CDR1 and CDR2 are SGHTS and YDEGEE. This CDR3 region has 11 residues. V was cut by 4 bases and J by 6 bases, with 7 bases left in between.

For the CDR3, the DNA is TGTGCCAGCAGTCCAACTCGGAGGGGGTACGAAAAACTGTTTTTT. Amino acids: CASSPTRRGYEKLFF. This sequence joins TRBV7-3 and TRBJ1-4; possible D gene TRBD1, 6 bases. The CDR3 totals 15 residues. The germline V and J ends were trimmed by 6 bases and 8 bases, with 19 bases remaining between them. Germline CDR1 SGHTA, CDR2 FQGTGA. Variable domain in full (rest from reference TRBV7-3 and TRBJ1-4): GAGVSQTPSNKVTEKGKYVELRCDPISGHTALYWYRQSLGQGPEFLIYFQGTGAADDSGLPNDRFFAVRPEGSVSTLKIQRTERGDSAVYLCASSPTRRGYEKLFFGSGTQLSVL.

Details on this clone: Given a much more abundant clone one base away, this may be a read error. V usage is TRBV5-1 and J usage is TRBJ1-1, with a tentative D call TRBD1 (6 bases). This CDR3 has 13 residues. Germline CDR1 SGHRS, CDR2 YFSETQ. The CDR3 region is CASRGQPNTEAFF. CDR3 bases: TGTGCCAGCAGAGGACAGCCGAACACTGAAGCTTTCTTT.

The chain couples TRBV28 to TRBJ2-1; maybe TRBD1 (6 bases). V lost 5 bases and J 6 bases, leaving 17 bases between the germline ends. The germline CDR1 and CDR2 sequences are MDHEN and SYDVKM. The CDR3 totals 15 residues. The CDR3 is CASSTASGAGNEQFF. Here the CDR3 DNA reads TGTGCCAGCAGTACGGCGTCAGGGGCTGGCAATGAGCAGTTCTTC.